This TCR beta chain was sequenced in a study of blood T cells in healthy people across ages. Study summary: The template switching approach captured approximately one barcoded beta molecule for every two T cells.

Trimming cost V 6 bases and J 8 bases, with 13 bases left between them. The CDR3 covers 12 residues. Alongside a J-beta primer mix, a sample-barcoded 5' primer served in a second PCR lasting roughly 6 to 12 cycles. A tag from a template-switch adaptor with 12 random nucleotides marked each cDNA molecule. Using its own MiXCR run on the 5' RACE reads, TCRdb lists one record per CDR3 protein. The profile shows fewer than 2,000,000 distinct CDR3 sequences, almost 35% of them singletons. Study observations and caveats: A roughly linear age-dependent decrease characterized TCR beta diversity per million T cells. Without sorted subsets, naive and antigen-experienced compartments could not be conclusively compared.

With respect to this clonotype: What it binds is not known.

This chain uses TRBV12-3 or TRBV12-4 with TRBJ1-2; no reliable D call. The sample consisted of blood. The receptor comes from a woman in her 30s in good health. CDR3 DNA: TGTGCCAGCAGGTTCCCGGGTCACGGCTACACCTTC. The encoded protein is CASRFPGHGYTF.